This TCR beta chain was identified during a study of PD-L1 blockade in urothelial cancer (TCRdb year 2017). Background for the entire study: Every patient began therapy at some point between 2013 and 2015 and was given atezolizumab 1,200 mg intravenously every 3 weeks. About nine tenths of the roughly 29 patients were males with bladder-origin urothelial cancer, and about two thirds of the roughly 30 reported a prior smoking history. An ECOG performance status of 0 or 1 was recorded for the patients, and 0 to 3 prior chemotherapy regimens had been received by the patients. Blood samples were analyzed 3 weeks after the start of treatment (second dose) and 6 weeks after the start of treatment. Blood samples yielded a median of around 130,000 T cells and around 80,000 unique TCRs, with median clonality roughly 0.085. Somatic, immune and clinical correlates of response to PD-L1 blockade with atezolizumab in urothelial cancer were the focus of an exploratory multi-omic analysis. Pretreatment tumor samples and matched peripheral blood, collected serially before and after atezolizumab treatment, underwent TCR sequencing. Durable clinical benefit was defined as progression-free survival longer than 6 months, and TCR features were also tested against progression-free and overall survival. In the same patients who had TCR sequencing, pretreatment tumors also underwent whole exome sequencing and RNA sequencing. Roughly nine patients achieved durable clinical benefit and fewer than 25 did not. Approximately 30 patients had pretreatment blood TCR-seq, some 25 had at least one posttreatment blood collection, and some 25 had tumor TCR-seq. The investigation overall reported the following: Because the sample size was small (n of about 30) and many exploratory analyses were performed, the results are intended to be hypothesis-generating. A pretreatment peripheral blood TCR clonality below the median was linked to improved progression-free and overall survival. Among patients with durable benefit, tumor-associated TCR clones showed greater expansion in peripheral blood 3 weeks after treatment started (n = 22, p = 0.022).

What the time point label conveys for this sample: pretreatment peripheral blood. A cohort of about 27 patients with locally advanced or metastatic urothelial carcinoma, treated at Memorial Sloan Kettering on a trial protocol, was included. Peripheral blood mononuclear cells were collected pretreatment and during treatment, with between 1 and 8 total time points obtained per patient. The Qiagen DNeasy Blood extraction kit was used to purify genomic DNA from total PBMCs and tumor samples. PBMCs were collected pretreatment and during treatment, and were isolated and stored as previously described. CDR1 and CDR2, looked up from the germline V gene, are SGHTA and FQGTGA. A distance of 14 bases separates the germline ends of V and J, which lose 11 bases and 4 bases respectively. The CDR3 has 13 amino acids, counting the end cysteine and phenylalanine. CDR3 DNA is the only sequence kept; it has 39 bases, read in frame from the first base.

Synthetic TCR analog templates were spiked into each PCR so that absolute template abundance could be estimated from read counts. The immunoSEQ assay was used to amplify TCRbeta CDR3 regions from genomic DNA with bias-controlled V and J gene primers. Sequencing of rearranged TCRbeta segments was done at approximately 20X coverage. The paper's data handling went like this. Sequencing errors were corrected by clustering and CDR3s were annotated against IMGT to assign V, D and J genes. Downstream analyses used only productive TCRbeta rearrangements and left out out-of-frame or stop-codon sequences. To compute clonality, Shannon entropy was normalized by the log of the number of unique productive sequences and then subtracted from one. Fisher's exact test with Benjamini-Hochberg correction, using a cutoff of adjusted p below 0.01, was how clones that differed between time points or between blood and tumor were identified. The table comes from immuneACCESS by way of TCRdb, which keeps in-frame sequences with V and J called. Part of the clones is missing from these tables; in studies checked, under half for an unresolved V gene and the rest for unknown reasons. Clone size and V and J calls were adopted from that table, with D and trimming inferred from the DNA. The sample includes 130,000 or so clones, with roughly 83% observed a single time. The ten top clones hold roughly 3.5% of the sample.

Regarding this clone: Its antigen is unknown. No much larger clone exists at a distance of one base, and base qualities are not known.

Specimen: PBMCs, collected around atezolizumab (anti-PD-L1) treatment. Rearrangement joined TRBV7-3 to TRBJ1-4, with TRBD1 tentatively as D gene (5 bases match). This clonotype was obtained from a man aged 50 to 60 with urothelial cancer. In nucleotides, the sequence is TGTGCCGCTAGGCGGACACATAATGAAAAACTGTTTTTT. This yields the protein CAARRTHNEKLFF.